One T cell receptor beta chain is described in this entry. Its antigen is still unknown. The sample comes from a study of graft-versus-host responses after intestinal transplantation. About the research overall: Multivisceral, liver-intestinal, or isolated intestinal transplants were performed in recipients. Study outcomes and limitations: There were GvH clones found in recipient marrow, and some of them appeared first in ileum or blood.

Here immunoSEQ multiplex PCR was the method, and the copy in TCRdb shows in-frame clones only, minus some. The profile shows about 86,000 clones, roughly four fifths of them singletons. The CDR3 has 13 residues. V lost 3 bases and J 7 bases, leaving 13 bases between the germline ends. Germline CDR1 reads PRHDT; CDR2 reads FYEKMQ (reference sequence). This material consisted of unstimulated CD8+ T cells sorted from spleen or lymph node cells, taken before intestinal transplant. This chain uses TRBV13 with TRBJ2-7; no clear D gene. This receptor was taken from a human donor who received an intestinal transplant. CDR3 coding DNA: TGTGCCAGCAGCTTGTCGAGTTCGAGGGAGCAGTACTTC. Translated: CASSLSSSREQYF.